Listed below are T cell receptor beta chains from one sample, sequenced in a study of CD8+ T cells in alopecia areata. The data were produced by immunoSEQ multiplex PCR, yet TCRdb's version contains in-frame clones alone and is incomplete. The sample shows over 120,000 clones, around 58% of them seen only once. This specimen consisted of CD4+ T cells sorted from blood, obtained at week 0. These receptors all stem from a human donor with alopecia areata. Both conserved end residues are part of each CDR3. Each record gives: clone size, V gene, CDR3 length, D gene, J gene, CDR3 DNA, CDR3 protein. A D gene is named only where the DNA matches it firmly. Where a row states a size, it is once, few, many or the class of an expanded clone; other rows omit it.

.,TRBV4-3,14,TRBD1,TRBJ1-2,TGCGCCAGCAGCCAATCGGACAGGGACTATGGCTACACCTTC,CASSQSDRDYGYTF
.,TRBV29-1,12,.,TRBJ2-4,TGCAGCGTGAGATATGGAGGTGGCATTCAGTACTTC,CSVRYGGGIQYF
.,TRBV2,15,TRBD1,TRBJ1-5,TGTGCCAGCAGTAAAGGACAGGCTATTTCTCAGCCCCAGCATTTT,CASSKGQAISQPQHF
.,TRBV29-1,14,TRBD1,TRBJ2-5,TGCAGCGTTGGGGGACAGGGGTTGCGAGAGACCCAGTACTTC,CSVGGQGLRETQYF
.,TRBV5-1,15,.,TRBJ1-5,TGCGCCAGCAGCTTCGAGGGGGGCAGGAGTCAGCCCCAGCATTTT,CASSFEGGRSQPQHF
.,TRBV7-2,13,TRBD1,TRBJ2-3,TGTGCCAGCAGCCCAGGGGGCCGGGATACGCAGTATTTT,CASSPGGRDTQYF
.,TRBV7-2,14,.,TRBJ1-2,TGTGCCAGCAGCACACCTGAGGGAGCCTATGGCTACACCTTC,CASSTPEGAYGYTF
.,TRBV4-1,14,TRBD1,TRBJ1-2,TGCGCCAGCAGTGATAACAGGGGTTATTCTGGCTACACCTTC,CASSDNRGYSGYTF
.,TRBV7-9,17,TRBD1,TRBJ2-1,TGTGCCAGCAGGATAGAAAGTCGGGACAGCTCCTACAATGAGCAGTTCTTC,CASRIESRDSSYNEQFF
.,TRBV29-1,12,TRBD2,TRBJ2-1,TGCAGCGCCAAACTAGCGTGGGCTGAGCAGTTCTTC,CSAKLAWAEQFF
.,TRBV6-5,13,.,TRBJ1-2,TGTGCCAGCAGTTACCGGTCGACAGTTGGCTACACCTTC,CASSYRSTVGYTF
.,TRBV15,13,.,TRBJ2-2,TGTGCCACCAGCAGAGATGTTACCGGGGAGCTGTTTTTT,CATSRDVTGELFF
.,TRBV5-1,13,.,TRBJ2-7,TGCGCCAGCAGCTTGGCACCATCCTACGAGCAGTACTTC,CASSLAPSYEQYF
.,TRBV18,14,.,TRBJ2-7,TGTGCCAGCTCATTTGGGACGGGAACCTACGAGCAGTACTTC,CASSFGTGTYEQYF
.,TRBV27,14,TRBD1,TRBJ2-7,TGTGCCAGCAGTTCTTTTGGACAGGCCTACGAGCAGTACTTC,CASSSFGQAYEQYF
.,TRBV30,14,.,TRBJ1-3,TGTGCCTGGAGTCCCACAGGGAAAAGAAACACCATATATTTT,CAWSPTGKRNTIYF
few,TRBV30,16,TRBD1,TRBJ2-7,TGTGCCTGGAGTGTAAAGATGGGAACAGGGGGCTACGAGCAGTACTTC,CAWSVKMGTGGYEQYF
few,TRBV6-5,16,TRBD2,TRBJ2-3,TGTGCCAGCAGTTGGACTAGCGGGGTAGGGGCAGATACGCAGTATTTT,CASSWTSGVGADTQYF
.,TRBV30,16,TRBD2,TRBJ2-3,TGTGCCTGGACCCATGAGCGGCTAGCGGGTACAGATACGCAGTATTTT,CAWTHERLAGTDTQYF
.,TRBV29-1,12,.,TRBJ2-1,TGCAGCGTTGACGTATCTGGTAATGAGCAGTTCTTC,CSVDVSGNEQFF
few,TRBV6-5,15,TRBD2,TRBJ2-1,TGTGCCAGCAGTTACGGGACTAGCGGGAAGAATGAGCAGTTCTTC,CASSYGTSGKNEQFF
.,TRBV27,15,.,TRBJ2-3,TGTGCCAGCACCACAAACGGCAGAGCGGCAGATACGCAGTATTTT,CASTTNGRAADTQYF
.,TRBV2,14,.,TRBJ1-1,TGTGCCAGCATTTGGGGGGTAGGGAGTGCTGAAGCTTTCTTT,CASIWGVGSAEAFF
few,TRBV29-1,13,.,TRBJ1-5,TGCAGCGTTGGAGGTCTTAGCAATCAGCCCCAGCATTTT,CSVGGLSNQPQHF
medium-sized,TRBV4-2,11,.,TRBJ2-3,TGTGCCAGCAGCCCTGGTGATACGCAGTATTTT,CASSPGDTQYF
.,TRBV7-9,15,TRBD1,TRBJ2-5,TGTGCCAGCAGCATAAAACAGGGGGCGAGGGAGACCCAGTACTTC,CASSIKQGARETQYF
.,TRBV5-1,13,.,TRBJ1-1,TGCGCCAGCAGCTCGACAACGAACACTGAAGCTTTCTTT,CASSSTTNTEAFF
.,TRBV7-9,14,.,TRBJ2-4,TGTGCCAGCAGCTTAGGGCAGGGAACAGACATTCAGTACTTC,CASSLGQGTDIQYF
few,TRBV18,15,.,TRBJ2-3,TGTGCCAGCTCACCCAACGGGGGGCGCACAGATACGCAGTATTTT,CASSPNGGRTDTQYF
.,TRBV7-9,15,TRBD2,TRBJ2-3,TGTGCCAGCAGCTTACGGGGGACTACCGGGGATACGCAGTATTTT,CASSLRGTTGDTQYF
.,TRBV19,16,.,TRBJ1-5,TGTGCCAGCCGCCCCGGAGGTGGAGCAAACAATCAGCCCCAGCATTTT,CASRPGGGANNQPQHF
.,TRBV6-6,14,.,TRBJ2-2,TGTGCCAGCAGTTCGGGGGCGAGCACCGGGGAGCTGTTTTTT,CASSSGASTGELFF
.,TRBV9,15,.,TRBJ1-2,TGTGCCAGCAGCGTGACTCCCCGGGGGGACTATGGCTACACCTTC,CASSVTPRGDYGYTF
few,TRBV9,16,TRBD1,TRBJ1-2,TGTGCCAGCAGCGGTCGCATCGCGAGGGGGCTTTATGGCTACACCTTC,CASSGRIARGLYGYTF
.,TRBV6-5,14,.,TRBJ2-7,TGTGCCAGCAGTTACTGGGGACACTCCTACGAGCAGTACTTC,CASSYWGHSYEQYF
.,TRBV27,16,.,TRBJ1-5,TGTGCCAGCAGTCCTCACCGCCGGGACCCAACGCAGCCCCAGCATTTT,CASSPHRRDPTQPQHF
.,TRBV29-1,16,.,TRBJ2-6,TGCAGCGCTAGAGGGACGGCGAGCTCTGGGGCCAACGTCCTGACTTTC,CSARGTASSGANVLTF
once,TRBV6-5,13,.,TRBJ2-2,TGTGCCAGCAGATCGCAGGGACCCGGGGAGCTGTTTTTT,CASRSQGPGELFF
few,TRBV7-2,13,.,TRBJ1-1,TGTGCCAGCAGTCCGATCGGGACAACTGAAGCTTTCTTT,CASSPIGTTEAFF
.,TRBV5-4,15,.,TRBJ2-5,TGTGCCAGCAGCTTAGAATCAGGGGGGGCAGAGACCCAGTACTTC,CASSLESGGAETQYF
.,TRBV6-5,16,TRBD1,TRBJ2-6,TGTGCCAGCAGTTACTGGACAGGGGCTGGGGCCAACGTCCTGACTTTC,CASSYWTGAGANVLTF
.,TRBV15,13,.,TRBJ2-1,TGTGCCACCAGCCCGGGGACGGTGGGGGAGCAGTTCTTC,CATSPGTVGEQFF
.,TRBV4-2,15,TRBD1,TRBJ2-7,TGTGCCAGCAGCCAAGCAGGACAGGCGGGCAGCGAGCAGTACTTC,CASSQAGQAGSEQYF
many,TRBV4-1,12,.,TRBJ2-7,TGCGCCAGCGGGCCCAAGGGGGGGGAGCAGTACTTC,CASGPKGGEQYF
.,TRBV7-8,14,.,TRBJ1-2,TGTGCCAGCAGCTTAGGACGGGGAGGCTATGGCTACACCTTC,CASSLGRGGYGYTF
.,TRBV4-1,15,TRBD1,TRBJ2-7,TGCGCCAGCAGCCAGCCGGGACAGGGTATATACGAGCAGTACTTC,CASSQPGQGIYEQYF
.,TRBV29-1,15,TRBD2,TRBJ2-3,TGCAGCGTACCCATGACTAGCGGGGTAACAGATACGCAGTATTTT,CSVPMTSGVTDTQYF
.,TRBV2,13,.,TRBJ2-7,TGTGCCAGCAGTGCACTCCGAGGGGACGAGCAGTACTTC,CASSALRGDEQYF
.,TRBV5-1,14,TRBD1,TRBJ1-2,TGCGCCAGCAGCTTAGGGACAGCGAACTATGGCTACACCTTC,CASSLGTANYGYTF
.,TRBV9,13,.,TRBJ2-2,TGTGCCAGCAGCGTAGAGGGGGCCGGGGAGCTGTTTTTT,CASSVEGAGELFF
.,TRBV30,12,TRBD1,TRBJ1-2,TGTGCCTGGAGCCCAGGGGGCCATGGCTACACCTTC,CAWSPGGHGYTF
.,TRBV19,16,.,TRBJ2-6,TGTGCCAGTAGTATAGCACACCTCTCTGGGGCCAACGTCCTGACTTTC,CASSIAHLSGANVLTF
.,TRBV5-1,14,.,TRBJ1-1,TGCGCCAGCAGCTTGGGGCAGGGAAGTACTGAAGCTTTCTTT,CASSLGQGSTEAFF
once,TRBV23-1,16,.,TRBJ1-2,TGCGCCAGCAGTCCCGGCGAAGGGGCCAGCACCTATGGCTACACCTTC,CASSPGEGASTYGYTF
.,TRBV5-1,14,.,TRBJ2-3,TGCGCCAGCAGCCTCCTTCCCGGTGGAGATACGCAGTATTTT,CASSLLPGGDTQYF
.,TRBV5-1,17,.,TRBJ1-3,TGCGCCAGCAGCTCTCACCTCCCAGGGCTCTCTGGAAACACCATATATTTT,CASSSHLPGLSGNTIYF